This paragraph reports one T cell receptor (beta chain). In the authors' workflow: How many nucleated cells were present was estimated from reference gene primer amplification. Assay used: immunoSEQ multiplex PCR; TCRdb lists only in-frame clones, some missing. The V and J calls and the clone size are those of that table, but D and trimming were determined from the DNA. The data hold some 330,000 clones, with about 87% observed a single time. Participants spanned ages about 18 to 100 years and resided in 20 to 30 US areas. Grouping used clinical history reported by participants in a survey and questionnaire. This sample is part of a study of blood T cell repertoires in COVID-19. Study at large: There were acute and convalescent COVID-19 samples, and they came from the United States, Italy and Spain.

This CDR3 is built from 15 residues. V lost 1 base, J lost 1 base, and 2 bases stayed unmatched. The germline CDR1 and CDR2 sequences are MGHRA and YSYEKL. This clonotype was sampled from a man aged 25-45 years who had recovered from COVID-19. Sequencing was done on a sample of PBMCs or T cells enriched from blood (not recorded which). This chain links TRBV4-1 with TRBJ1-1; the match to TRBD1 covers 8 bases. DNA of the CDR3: TGCGCCAGCAGCCAAGCCGGACAGGGGAACACTGAAGCTTTCTTT. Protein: CASSQAGQGNTEAFF.